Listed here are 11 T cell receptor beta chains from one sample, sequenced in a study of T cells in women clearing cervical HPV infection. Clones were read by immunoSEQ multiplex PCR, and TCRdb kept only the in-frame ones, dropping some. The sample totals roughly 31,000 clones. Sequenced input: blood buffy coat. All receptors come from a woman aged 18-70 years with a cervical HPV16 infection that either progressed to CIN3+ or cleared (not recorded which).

CDR3 loop: CASSYNPNTEAFF. The CDR3 bases that were read are TGCGCCAGCAGTTACAATCCAAACACTGAA. V gene TRBV5-1 combines with J gene TRBJ1-1; D ambiguous. The read falls 3 residues short of the CDR3 end, and the missing part is taken from the germline J gene. Germline assignment: CDR1 SGHRS and CDR2 YFSETQ. CDR3 size: 13 residues. Trimming cost V 5 bases and J 2 bases, with 10 bases left between them.

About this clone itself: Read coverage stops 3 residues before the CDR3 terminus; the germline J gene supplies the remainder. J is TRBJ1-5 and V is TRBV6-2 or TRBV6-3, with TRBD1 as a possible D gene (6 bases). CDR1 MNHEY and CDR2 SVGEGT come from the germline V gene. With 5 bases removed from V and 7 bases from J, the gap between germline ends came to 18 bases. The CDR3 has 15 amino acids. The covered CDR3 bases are TGTGCCAGCAGTAAACAGGGTTTTACTGGGCAGCCC. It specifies CASSKQGFTGQP. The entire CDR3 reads CASSKQGFTGQPQHF.

Partial CDR3 DNA: TGCAGCGTTGCGGGGACAGGGTCGAGAGAGACG. Translation gives CSVAGTGSRET. The entire CDR3 protein reads CSVAGTGSRETQYF. The rearrangement joins TRBV29-1 to TRBJ2-3; 9 bases agree with TRBD1. The CDR3 goes on 3 residues after the read ends, and that part is filled in from the germline J gene. The CDR3 runs to 14 residues. The germline V gene encodes CDR1 SQVTM and CDR2 ANQGSEA.

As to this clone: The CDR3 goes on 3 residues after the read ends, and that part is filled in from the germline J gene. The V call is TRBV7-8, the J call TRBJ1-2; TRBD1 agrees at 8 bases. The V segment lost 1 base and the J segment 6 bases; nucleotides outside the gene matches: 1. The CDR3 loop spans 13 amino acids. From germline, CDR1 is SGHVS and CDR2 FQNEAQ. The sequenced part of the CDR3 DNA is TGTGCCAGCAGCTTAGGGACAGGGCATGGC. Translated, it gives CASSLGTGHG. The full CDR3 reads CASSLGTGHGYTF.

CDR3 bases read: TGCGCCAGCAGCTTGGGGTTTAGCGGAATCGAAGAGACC. Translated: CASSLGFSGIEET. The complete CDR3 reads CASSLGFSGIEETQYF. The J gene is TRBJ2-5, the V gene TRBV5-1, with D possibly being TRBD2 (6 bases). The DNA ends 3 residues before the CDR3 does, and the rest of the CDR3 is filled in from the germline J gene. This CDR3 contains 16 residues. Germline V gene sequence: CDR1 SGHRS, CDR2 YFSETQ. The V end lost 0 bases, the J end lost 3 bases, and 15 bases lay between the germline ends.

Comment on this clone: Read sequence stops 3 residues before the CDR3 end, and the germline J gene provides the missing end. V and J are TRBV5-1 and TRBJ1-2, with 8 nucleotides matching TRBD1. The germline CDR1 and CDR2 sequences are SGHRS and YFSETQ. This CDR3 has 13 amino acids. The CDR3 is CASSIGQGGGYTF. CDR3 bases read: TGCGCCAGCAGCATCGGACAGGGTGGAGGC.

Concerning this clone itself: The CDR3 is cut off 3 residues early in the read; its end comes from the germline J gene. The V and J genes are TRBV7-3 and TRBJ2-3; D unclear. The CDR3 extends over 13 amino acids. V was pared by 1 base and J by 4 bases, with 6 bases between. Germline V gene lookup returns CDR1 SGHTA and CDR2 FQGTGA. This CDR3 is CASSLIRADTQYF. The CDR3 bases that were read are TGTGCCAGCAGCTTAATTCGGGCAGATACG.

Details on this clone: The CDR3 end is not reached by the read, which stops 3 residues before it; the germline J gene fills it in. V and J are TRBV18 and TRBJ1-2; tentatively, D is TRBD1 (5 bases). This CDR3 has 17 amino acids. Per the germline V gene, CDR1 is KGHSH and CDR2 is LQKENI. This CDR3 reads CASSPPGTSGSRNDYTF. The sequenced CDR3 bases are TGTGCCAGCTCACCACCCGGGACTAGCGGGAGTAGAAACGAC.

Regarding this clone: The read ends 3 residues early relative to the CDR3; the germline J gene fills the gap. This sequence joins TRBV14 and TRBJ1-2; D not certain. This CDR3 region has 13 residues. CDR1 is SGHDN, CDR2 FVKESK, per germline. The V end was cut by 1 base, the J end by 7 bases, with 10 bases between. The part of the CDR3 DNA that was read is TGTGCCAGCAGCCAAGTTACTTCGGGTGGC. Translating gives CASSQVTSGG. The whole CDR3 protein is CASSQVTSGGYTF. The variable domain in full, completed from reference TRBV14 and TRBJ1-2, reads EAGVTQFPSHSVIEKGQTVTLRCDPISGHDNLYWYRRVMGKEIKFLLHFVKESKQDESGMPNNRFLAERTGGTYSTLKVQPAELEDSGVYFCASSQVTSGGYTFGSGTRLTVV.

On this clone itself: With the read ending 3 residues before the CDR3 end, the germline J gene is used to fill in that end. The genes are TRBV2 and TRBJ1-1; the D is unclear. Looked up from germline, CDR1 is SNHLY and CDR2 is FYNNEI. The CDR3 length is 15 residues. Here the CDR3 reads CASKGGSGLIYEAFF. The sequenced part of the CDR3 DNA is TGTGCCAGCAAGGGTGGTAGCGGATTAATCTACGAG.

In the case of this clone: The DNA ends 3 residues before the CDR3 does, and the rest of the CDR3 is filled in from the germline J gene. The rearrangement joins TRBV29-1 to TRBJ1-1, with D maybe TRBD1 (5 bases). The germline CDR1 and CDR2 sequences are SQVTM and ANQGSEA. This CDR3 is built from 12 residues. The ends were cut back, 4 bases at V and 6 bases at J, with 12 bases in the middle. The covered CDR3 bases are TGCAGCGTTGTCCCAGGGCTCTCTGAA. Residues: CSVVPGLSE. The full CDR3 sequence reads CSVVPGLSEAFF.